The rows below give T cell receptor beta chains drawn from one sample of a study of blood T cell repertoires in COVID-19. Method: immunoSEQ multiplex PCR; TCRdb's copy keeps in-frame clones and lacks some. In the table there are 50,000 or so clones, 82% of which are singletons. Sequenced: peripheral blood. These receptors were obtained from an elderly man with COVID-19, enrolled during active disease. CDR3s include the opening cysteine and the closing phenylalanine or tryptophan. D genes are given only for firm matches. Expanded clones are given a class, and other clones once, few, many or no size at all.

len	j_gene	v_gene	abundance	d_gene	CDR3aa	CDR3nt
15	TRBJ1-2	TRBV7-2	NA	NA	CASSPGAGNEYGYTF	TGTGCCAGCAGCCCCGGCGCGGGGAATGAGTATGGCTACACCTTC
17	TRBJ2-6	TRBV27	few	TRBD1	CASSLSLRGRGANVLTF	TGTGCCAGCAGTTTATCCCTAAGGGGGCGTGGGGCCAACGTCCTGACTTTC
16	TRBJ1-1	TRBV5-1	NA	NA	CASSLHSSKKDTEAFF	TGCGCCAGCAGCTTGCACAGCTCCAAAAAGGACACTGAAGCTTTCTTT
19	TRBJ1-5	TRBV4-1	NA	TRBD1	CASSQALLPVTGGWQPQHF	TGCGCCAGCAGCCAAGCACTCCTACCCGTGACAGGGGGCTGGCAGCCCCAGCATTTT
16	TRBJ2-3	TRBV5-1	NA	TRBD1	CASSAAGGAFTDTQYF	TGCGCCAGCAGCGCCGCAGGGGGCGCCTTTACCGATACGCAGTATTTT
15	TRBJ1-1	TRBV12-5	NA	NA	CASGPGDPETTEAFF	TGTGCTAGTGGTCCGGGGGACCCGGAGACCACTGAAGCTTTCTTT
18	TRBJ1-3	TRBV3-1/TRBV3-2	NA	TRBD1	CASSLRDRRLPIGNTIYF	TGTGCCAGCAGCCTGCGGGACAGGAGGCTTCCCATCGGAAACACCATATATTTT
14	TRBJ2-7	TRBV19	NA	TRBD1	CASSTPDRGLEQYF	TGTGCCAGTAGTACCCCGGACAGGGGGCTCGAGCAGTACTTC
15	TRBJ2-1	TRBV27	NA	TRBD1	CASSPDRGIYNEQFF	TGTGCCAGCAGTCCGGACAGGGGAATCTACAATGAGCAGTTCTTC
12	TRBJ2-4	TRBV9	NA	NA	CASSPQGDIQYF	TGTGCCAGCAGCCCACAGGGTGACATTCAGTACTTC
13	TRBJ2-5	TRBV6-5	NA	TRBD2	CASTPGGVETQYF	TGTGCCAGCACCCCGGGGGGGGTGGAGACCCAGTACTTC
13	TRBJ1-2	TRBV19	NA	NA	CASRISGGAGYTF	TGTGCCAGTAGGATCTCGGGGGGCGCTGGCTACACCTTC
14	TRBJ1-4	TRBV4-1	NA	TRBD1	CASSQDRGYEKLFF	TGCGCCAGCAGCCAGGACAGGGGGTATGAAAAACTGTTTTTT
13	TRBJ1-5	TRBV6-2/TRBV6-3	NA	NA	CASSAQGWQPQHF	TGTGCCAGCAGTGCTCAGGGATGGCAGCCCCAGCATTTT
16	TRBJ1-3	TRBV7-6	few	TRBD1	CASSSRQGASGNTIYF	TGTGCCAGCAGCTCCAGACAGGGGGCCAGTGGAAACACCATATATTTT
15	TRBJ1-3	TRBV9	NA	NA	CASSVAAASGNTIYF	TGTGCCAGCAGCGTGGCGGCCGCCTCTGGAAACACCATATATTTT
14	TRBJ1-3	TRBV5-1	NA	NA	CASSPQGIANTIYF	TGCGCCAGCAGCCCGCAGGGGATCGCCAACACCATATATTTT